A selection of T cell receptor beta chains follows, all from one sample in a study of blood T cell repertoires in COVID-19. Libraries were prepared by immunoSEQ multiplex PCR; TCRdb keeps only in-frame clonotypes and omits some of them. The data hold 70,000 or so clones, with over 85% observed a single time. Sequenced sample: peripheral blood. Receptor source: a human donor in a cohort sampled during active COVID-19. Each CDR3 is given with its conserved first and last residue. Each record gives: V gene, D gene, clone size, J gene, CDR3 DNA, CDR3 protein. D genes are given only for firm matches. Expanded clones get a size class; other rows say once, few or many, or leave the size out.

TRBV18	NA	NA	TRBJ2-7	TGTGCCAGCTCAGTCCAGGGAAGTGGATCCTACGAGCAGTACTTC	CASSVQGSGSYEQYF
TRBV13	TRBD1	NA	TRBJ1-6	TGTGCCAGCAGCCCCGGGACAGGGACGAATTCACCCCTCCACTTT	CASSPGTGTNSPLHF
TRBV19	NA	NA	TRBJ2-1	TGTGCCACCCCCAGGAATGAGCAGTTCTTC	CATPRNEQFF
TRBV3-1/TRBV3-2	TRBD2	NA	TRBJ2-6	TGTGCCAGCAGCCAAGATAGGCTAGCGGGCCGCTCTGGGGCCAACGTCCTGACTTTC	CASSQDRLAGRSGANVLTF
TRBV7-9	NA	once	TRBJ2-7	TGTGCCAGCAGCCAAAGTCAGGACTCCTACGAGCAGTACTTC	CASSQSQDSYEQYF
TRBV9	TRBD2	NA	TRBJ2-3	TGTGCCAGCAGCGCCGAGGGAGGGTCAGATACGCAGTATTTT	CASSAEGGSDTQYF
TRBV13	TRBD1	NA	TRBJ2-7	TGTGCCAGCAGCTTAGGCAGACAGGGGCCCATCCCTTTTAGCTCCTACGAGCAGTACTTC	CASSLGRQGPIPFSSYEQYF
TRBV2	TRBD2	NA	TRBJ2-5	TGTGCCAGCAGTGTTAGCGGGACGGGACAAGAGACCCAGTACTTC	CASSVSGTGQETQYF
TRBV7-8	TRBD1	once	TRBJ1-5	TGTGCCAGCAGCCACCGGGAGGGGGCCAATCAGCCCCAGCATTTT	CASSHREGANQPQHF
TRBV19	TRBD2	NA	TRBJ2-5	TGTGCCAGTAGTACGGGACTAGCGGGCCTAACCCAAGAGACCCAGTACTTC	CASSTGLAGLTQETQYF
TRBV29-1	TRBD2	NA	TRBJ2-3	TGCAGCGTGGGGGCGACTAGCGGGGTCACAGATACGCAGTATTTT	CSVGATSGVTDTQYF
TRBV5-1	NA	NA	TRBJ2-5	TGCGCCAGCAGCTTCGGGGGACAAGAGACCCAGTACTTC	CASSFGGQETQYF
TRBV2	NA	NA	TRBJ2-5	TGTGCCAGCAAGGGGCCGGAGACCCAGTACTTC	CASKGPETQYF
TRBV28	NA	few	TRBJ2-7	TGTGCCAGCAGTTTCCAGGGGTCCTACGAGCAGTACTTC	CASSFQGSYEQYF
TRBV6-5	TRBD2	NA	TRBJ2-5	TGTGCCAGCAGTCCTCTAGCGGGAGGGGGAGAGACCCAGTACTTC	CASSPLAGGGETQYF
TRBV5-4	TRBD1	NA	TRBJ1-2	TGTGCCAGCAGCTCGAACAGGGGCCTTAACTATGGCTACACCTTC	CASSSNRGLNYGYTF
TRBV19	NA	NA	TRBJ1-1	TGTGCCAGTAGTATGGCGGGGGTTGGCACTGAAGCTTTCTTT	CASSMAGVGTEAFF
TRBV7-2	NA	once	TRBJ2-5	TGTGCCAGCAGCTACCTAACGGGGTACCAAGAGACCCAGTACTTC	CASSYLTGYQETQYF
TRBV28	TRBD2	NA	TRBJ2-5	TGTGCCAGCAGTTTAAGGTCCGGGACTAGCATCGAAGAGACCCAGTACTTC	CASSLRSGTSIEETQYF
TRBV21-1	NA	NA	TRBJ1-5	TGTGCCAGCAGCCATCGCCGTTTGGGCGCAGGATCGGGCAATCAGCCCCAGCATTTT	CASSHRRLGAGSGNQPQHF
TRBV12-3/TRBV12-4	TRBD1	NA	TRBJ1-1	TGTGCCAGCAGTATGGACAGGGGTGCTGAAGCTTTCTTT	CASSMDRGAEAFF
TRBV7-9	NA	NA	TRBJ2-5	TGTGCCAGCAGCTTAGGCTCGGGGGGCGCGGGAGAGACCCAGTACTTC	CASSLGSGGAGETQYF
TRBV4-3	TRBD2	NA	TRBJ2-2	TGCGCCAGCAGCTTTCGGACTAGCGGGAGGCAATTTGGCGGGGAGCTGTTTTTT	CASSFRTSGRQFGGELFF
TRBV6-5	TRBD1	once	TRBJ2-5	TGTGCCAGCAGATCTCGGACAGGCGCAGAGACCCAGTACTTC	CASRSRTGAETQYF